These 18 T cell receptor beta chains originate from one sample sequenced in a study of cytomegalovirus exposure and HLA in healthy donors. The PCR used 60 Vbeta and 13 Jbeta primers. Measured with immunoSEQ multiplex PCR; TCRdb has only the in-frame clones, and not every one. Of 130,000 to 150,000 clones in the sample, 79% are singletons; the top ten hold more than 0.85%. The material sequenced was PBMCs. These receptors all come from a man younger than 35 in good health and CMV-seronegative.

The chain's CDR3 is CASSNFHRQGKNYGYTF. In DNA, the CDR3 is TGTGCCAGCAGCAACTTCCACCGACAGGGGAAAAACTATGGCTACACCTTC. The rearrangement uses TRBV11-2 and TRBJ1-2; 8 bases line up with TRBD1. The CDR3 has 17 residues. CDR1 and CDR2 (germline): SGHAT, FQNNGV. V trimming: 5 bases; J trimming: 2 bases; junction bases outside the gene matches: 13.

The V call is TRBV18, the J call TRBJ2-3; TRBD1 matches 9 bases. J was trimmed by 2 bases and V by 4 bases; bases with no gene match: 7. This CDR3 has 16 amino acids. CDR1 KGHSH and CDR2 LQKENI come from the germline V gene. This chain's CDR3 is CASSLLGQGFTDTQYF. The DNA for the CDR3 is TGTGCCAGCTCACTTCTCGGACAGGGGTTCACAGATACGCAGTATTTT.

CDR3 sequence reads: CASSYGPGQGYEQYF. DNA of the CDR3: TGTGCCAGCAGCTATGGACCGGGACAGGGGTACGAGCAGTACTTC. The gene calls are TRBV6-4 and TRBJ2-7, with TRBD1 identical over 10 bases. CDR1 is MRHNA and CDR2 is SNTAGT in the germline V gene. J was trimmed by 4 bases and V by 6 bases; bases with no gene match: 9. This CDR3 region has 15 residues.

The chain uses TRBV5-1 and TRBJ1-2, with 7 bases matching TRBD1. V gave up 1 base and J gave up 3 bases; unmatched junction bases: 6. The CDR3 runs 15 residues. The germline gives CDR1 SGHRS, CDR2 YFSETQ. CDR3 bases: TGCGCCAGCAGCTTGCTTGAGGGGGCTGACTATGGCTACACCTTC. Protein: CASSLLEGADYGYTF.

The chain has TRBV5-6 and TRBJ2-7; the D is unclear. The germline V gene encodes CDR1 SGHDT and CDR2 YYEEEE. The CDR3 has 11 residues. V was trimmed by 1 base and J by 5 bases, leaving 4 bases between them. CDR3 nucleotide sequence: TGTGCCAGCAGCTTGCGCGACGAGCAGTACTTC. It specifies CASSLRDEQYF.

The genes are TRBV18 and TRBJ1-1; TRBD1 agrees at 8 bases. There are 17 residues in the CDR3. V lost 2 bases to trimming and J lost 1 base; unmatched junction nucleotides: 9. CDR1 is KGHSH and CDR2 is LQKENI in the germline V gene. CDR3 in DNA: TGTGCCAGCTCACCAAGGGGTCCGACAGGGGCGAACACTGAAGCTTTCTTT. It specifies CASSPRGPTGANTEAFF.

This clone turned up a few times. This sequence joins TRBV6-5 and TRBJ1-2; 9 positions agree with TRBD1. This CDR3 is 14 amino acids long. Trimming took 5 bases from V and 4 from J; bases not matched to a gene: 5. Germline V gene lookup returns CDR1 MNHEY and CDR2 SVGAGI. CDR3 nucleotides: TGTGCCAGCAGTCCCCGGACAGGGGCCTATGGCTACACCTTC. Amino acids: CASSPRTGAYGYTF.

The chain has TRBV2 and TRBJ1-6; D unclear. The CDR3 is 16 residues long. The germline V gene has CDR1 SNHLY and CDR2 FYNNEI. The V and J ends lost 2 bases and 10 bases respectively, with 18 bases between them. The CDR3 sequence is CASSETWGAVGSPLHF. CDR3 sequence (DNA): TGTGCCAGCAGTGAAACCTGGGGAGCGGTTGGATCACCCCTCCACTTT.

This CDR3 is CASSSLKDRGPYNEQFF. Here the CDR3 DNA reads TGCGCCAGCAGCTCCCTAAAGGACAGGGGGCCCTACAATGAGCAGTTCTTC. The J gene is TRBJ2-1, the V gene TRBV5-1; TRBD1 aligns across 11 bases. CDR3 size: 17 residues. From germline, CDR1 is SGHRS and CDR2 YFSETQ. Trimming at V came to 3 bases and at J to 2 bases, leaving 7 bases not matched to a gene.

The table lists this clone with a few counts. This chain uses TRBV9 with TRBJ2-3; a weak D match, TRBD1 (6 bases). Trimming left V 2 bases short and J 4 bases short, with 17 bases between. The CDR3 extends over 16 amino acids. CDR1 and CDR2 (germline): SGDLS, YYNGEE. The DNA for the CDR3 is TGTGCCAGCAGCGTCCGGACAGAGTTCGCGGCAGATACGCAGTATTTT. Its translation is CASSVRTEFAADTQYF.

This clone was counted a single time. The chain employs TRBV27 and TRBJ1-1, with D uncertain. Trimming took 2 bases from V and 8 from J, leaving 12 bases between them. This CDR3 region has 13 residues. CDR1 is MNHEY and CDR2 is SMNVEV in the germline V gene (reference sequence). This CDR3 is CASSLEGGLEAFF. In DNA, the CDR3 is TGTGCCAGCAGTTTAGAGGGAGGACTCGAAGCTTTCTTT.

The chain's CDR3 is CASNVGQGKETQYF. CDR3 coding DNA: TGTGCCAGCAACGTAGGACAGGGGAAGGAGACCCAGTACTTC. The chain joins TRBV6-1 to TRBJ2-5; TRBD1 aligns across 9 bases. The J segment lost 5 bases and the V segment lost 7 bases, leaving 8 bases of the junction unmatched. Germline values: CDR1 MNHNS, CDR2 SASEGT. This CDR3 region has 14 residues.

The chain recombines TRBV9 with TRBJ1-2, with 9 bases matching TRBD1. The CDR3 consists of 13 residues. The J segment lost 7 bases and the V segment lost 3 bases, leaving 4 bases of the junction unmatched. Looked up from germline, CDR1 is SGDLS and CDR2 is YYNGEE. CDR3 residues: CASSERTGVGYTF. The CDR3 DNA reads as TGTGCCAGCAGCGAGAGGACAGGGGTTGGCTACACCTTC.

V usage is TRBV5-4 and J usage is TRBJ1-2; D is unclear. This CDR3 is 16 amino acids long. The V end lost 0 bases, the J end lost 0 bases, and 12 bases lay between the germline ends. Germline values: CDR1 SGHNT, CDR2 YYREEE (reference sequence). For the CDR3, the DNA is TGTGCCAGCAGCTTGGAAACAGCTCGAGCTAACTATGGCTACACCTTC. As protein: CASSLETARANYGYTF.

This chain links TRBV27 with TRBJ1-6; D possibly corresponds to TRBD1 (6 bases). The CDR3 spans 20 residues. V was cut by 5 bases and J by 5 bases, with 28 bases left in between. The germline CDR1 and CDR2 sequences are MNHEY and SMNVEV (reference sequence). The CDR3 protein is CASSTPTGGARRVNNSPLHF. CDR3 coding DNA: TGTGCCAGCAGTACCCCTACCGGGGGGGCGCGGAGGGTGAATAATTCACCCCTCCACTTT.

V gene TRBV5-1 combines with J gene TRBJ2-1; 8 positions agree with TRBD1. The CDR3 sequence is 13 residues long. Trimming cost V 4 bases and J 9 bases; bases outside gene matches: 6. Germline V CDR1 and CDR2: SGHRS, YFSETQ. The CDR3 reads CASSLGQAAEQFF. CDR3 coding DNA: TGCGCCAGCAGCCTGGGACAGGCGGCTGAGCAGTTCTTC.

The J gene is TRBJ1-1, the V gene TRBV7-9; a possible D gene is TRBD1 (6 bases). CDR3 length equals 13 residues. Germline V gene lookup returns CDR1 SEHNR and CDR2 FQNEAQ (reference sequence). The V and J ends lost 8 bases and 7 bases respectively, with 17 bases between them. The CDR3 sequence is CASVARQDGEAFF. In DNA, the CDR3 is TGTGCCAGCGTTGCGAGACAGGACGGTGAAGCTTTCTTT.

V usage is TRBV6-6 and J usage is TRBJ1-5; 12 nucleotides agree with TRBD1. CDR1 is MNHNY and CDR2 is SVGAGI in the germline V gene (reference sequence). J gave up 6 bases and V 5 bases, and 8 bases lay outside the gene matches. There are 16 residues in the CDR3. CDR3 sequence reads: CASSTGTGGRGQPQHF. DNA for the CDR3: TGTGCCAGCAGTACCGGGACAGGGGGCCGTGGTCAGCCCCAGCATTTT.